This is a list of T cell receptor beta chains from one sample in a study of blood T cell repertoires in COVID-19. TCRdb's table, derived via immunoSEQ multiplex PCR, lists solely in-frame clones and lacks some. In the table there are 55,000 to 80,000 clones, around 82% of which are singletons. The source material was peripheral blood. The receptors originated from a man aged 50 to 59 with active COVID-19. Both conserved end residues are part of each CDR3. Fields, in order: D gene, V gene, clone size, J gene, CDR3 DNA, CDR3 protein. A D gene is named only where the DNA matches it firmly. Part of the rows lack a size; the others show once, few, many or a class for expanded clones.

.	TRBV5-1	.	TRBJ2-3	TGCGCCAGCAGCTTGTTCCAAAGGGGAACAGATACGCAGTATTTT	CASSLFQRGTDTQYF
TRBD1	TRBV3-1/TRBV3-2	.	TRBJ1-2	TGTGCCAGCAGCCAAAGGGACAGGGGGCGCGGGGGCTACACCTTC	CASSQRDRGRGGYTF
.	TRBV15	.	TRBJ2-3	TGTGCCACCAGCAGAGATCCGAGGGAATTGACAGATACGCAGTATTTT	CATSRDPRELTDTQYF
.	TRBV11-2	.	TRBJ1-2	TGTGCCAGCAGCTTTAGGCAGGGATCCCGCTATGGCTACACCTTC	CASSFRQGSRYGYTF
TRBD1	TRBV7-9	.	TRBJ1-1	TGTGCCAGCAGCAATCGGCAGGGGGCTGAAGCTTTCTTT	CASSNRQGAEAFF
.	TRBV4-3	.	TRBJ1-2	TGCGCCAGCAGCCAAGAACTACAGGGAAGCTATGGCTACACCTTC	CASSQELQGSYGYTF
.	TRBV29-1	.	TRBJ1-1	TGCAGCGTTGAAAGGCAGCAGGGCACTGAAGCTTTCTTT	CSVERQQGTEAFF
.	TRBV6-1	.	TRBJ1-5	TGTGCCAGCAGTGAAAACGAAGGGAGTCCGGATAGCAATCAGCCCCAGCATTTT	CASSENEGSPDSNQPQHF
.	TRBV6-6	.	TRBJ2-3	TGTGCCAGCAGTTACACCCGGGGTAACACAGATACGCAGTATTTT	CASSYTRGNTDTQYF
TRBD2	TRBV5-4	.	TRBJ2-3	TGTGCCAGCAGCCCCCCCGGGGGGGCGGGCACAGATACGCAGTATTTT	CASSPPGGAGTDTQYF
TRBD1	TRBV18	.	TRBJ2-1	TGTGCCAGCTCCCTCGAGACAGGGACCTACGATGAGCAGTTCTTC	CASSLETGTYDEQFF
TRBD1	TRBV5-4	.	TRBJ2-7	TGTGCCAGCAGCATACCGGGACAGGGGGTGGAGCAGTACTTC	CASSIPGQGVEQYF
.	TRBV5-1	.	TRBJ1-4	TGCGCCAGCGCTCTGGCGCAGGTCTCCTCAGGGGAAAAACTGTTTTTT	CASALAQVSSGEKLFF
.	TRBV7-7	.	TRBJ2-7	TGTGCCAGCAGTCCAGGACGGGGGGCTGTGCGCGAGCAGTACTTC	CASSPGRGAVREQYF
.	TRBV5-6	.	TRBJ2-2	TGTGCCAGCAGCTTGGCGGACGGGGCCGGGGAGCTGTTTTTT	CASSLADGAGELFF
.	TRBV19	.	TRBJ2-2	TGTGCCAGTAGGCGACAGGTGGCGGTGGCCGGGGAGCTGTTTTTT	CASRRQVAVAGELFF
.	TRBV19	.	TRBJ2-5	TGTGCCAGTAGTATACGCGGATGGTATGGAGAGACCCAGTACTTC	CASSIRGWYGETQYF
.	TRBV11-1	.	TRBJ2-1	TGTGCCAGCAGCCGGGAGAGGAGCTCCTACAATGAGCAGTTCTTC	CASSRERSSYNEQFF
.	TRBV27	once	TRBJ2-4	TGTGCCAGCAGTTTTTATGGTGGGAGCCTCCGCGGGGCCAAAAACATTCAGTACTTC	CASSFYGGSLRGAKNIQYF
.	TRBV3-1/TRBV3-2	.	TRBJ2-6	TGTGCCAGCAGCCAAGCGTCCCGGGCCAACGTCCTGACTTTC	CASSQASRANVLTF
.	TRBV7-2	.	TRBJ2-1	TGTGCCAGCAGCTTAGCTCTAGAGCAGTTCTTC	CASSLALEQFF
.	TRBV4-1	.	TRBJ1-1	TGCGCCAGCAGCCAAGGAGGAGGGGAGAACACTGAAGCTTTCTTT	CASSQGGGENTEAFF
.	TRBV14	few	TRBJ1-4	TGTGCCAGCTCCCAGGTCCGTGAAAAACTGTTTTTT	CASSQVREKLFF
.	TRBV11-2	.	TRBJ1-2	TGTGCCAGCAGCCCGAGCTACTATGGCTACACCTTC	CASSPSYYGYTF
TRBD2	TRBV7-2	.	TRBJ2-7	TGTGCCAGCAGCTTAGGAGGACTAGAAGTCTACGAGCAGTACTTC	CASSLGGLEVYEQYF
TRBD1	TRBV3-1/TRBV3-2	.	TRBJ2-2	TGTGCCAGCAGCCCCCGACAGGGGGCCGGGGAGCTGTTTTTT	CASSPRQGAGELFF
TRBD1	TRBV4-2	.	TRBJ2-2	TGTGCCAGCAGCTTCCGACAGGGGGCAAGCGGGGAGCTGTTTTTT	CASSFRQGASGELFF
TRBD1	TRBV5-1	.	TRBJ2-4	TGCGCCAGCAGCCTTCAGGGACAGGGAGGCATTCAGTACTTC	CASSLQGQGGIQYF
TRBD1	TRBV19	.	TRBJ2-7	TGTGCCACTCTGATAAAGGGACAGGGGGTTAGCGAGCAGTACTTC	CATLIKGQGVSEQYF
.	TRBV4-1	.	TRBJ2-5	TGCGCCAGCAGCCCGAACGCCAGAAGCAGGTACCAAGAGACCCAGTACTTC	CASSPNARSRYQETQYF
.	TRBV5-1	once	TRBJ2-5	TGCGCCAGCAGCCCGGGACAAGGAGTAGCCCAGTACTTC	CASSPGQGVAQYF
.	TRBV19	.	TRBJ2-5	TGTGCCAGCCGCCGGGTCGGGGAGGATGAGACCCAGTACTTC	CASRRVGEDETQYF
.	TRBV9	.	TRBJ2-2	TGTGCCAGCAGCGCCCAACAGGGTTCCGGGGAGCTGTTTTTT	CASSAQQGSGELFF
.	TRBV15	.	TRBJ2-7	TGTGCCACCAGCAGAGAGAATGGAGACTACGAGCAGTACTTC	CATSRENGDYEQYF
TRBD2	TRBV4-2	.	TRBJ2-1	TGTGCCAGCAGCCAGGGACTAGCGGGGGGGGAAAGGGAGCAGTTCTTC	CASSQGLAGGEREQFF
TRBD1	TRBV27	few	TRBJ2-7	TGTGCCAGCAGTTTAGGGACAGCTTACGAGCAGTACTTC	CASSLGTAYEQYF
TRBD2	TRBV5-1	.	TRBJ2-2	TGCGCCAGCAGCTTGTTGTCTAGCGGGAACACCGGGGAGCTGTTTTTT	CASSLLSSGNTGELFF
.	TRBV10-1	.	TRBJ2-1	TGCGCCAGCAGTGATTACGTCGGGGTTTCTCCCTACAATGAGCAGTTCTTC	CASSDYVGVSPYNEQFF
.	TRBV28	.	TRBJ1-2	TGTGCCAGCAGTTTACAACAGGGTCGGCGCTACACCTTC	CASSLQQGRRYTF